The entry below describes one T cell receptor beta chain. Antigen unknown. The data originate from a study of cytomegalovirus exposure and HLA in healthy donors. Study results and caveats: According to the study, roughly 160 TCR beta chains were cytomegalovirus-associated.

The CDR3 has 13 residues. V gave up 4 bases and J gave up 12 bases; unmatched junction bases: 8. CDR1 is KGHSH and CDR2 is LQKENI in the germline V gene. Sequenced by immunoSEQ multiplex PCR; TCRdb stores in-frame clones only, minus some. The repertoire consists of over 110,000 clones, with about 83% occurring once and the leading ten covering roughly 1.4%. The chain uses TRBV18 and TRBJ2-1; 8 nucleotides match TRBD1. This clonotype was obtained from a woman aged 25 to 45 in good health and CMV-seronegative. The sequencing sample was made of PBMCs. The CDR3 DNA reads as TGTGCCAGCTCACTAATTCAGGGGGCAGGGCAGTTCTTC. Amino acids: CASSLIQGAGQFF.